This T cell receptor (beta chain) was observed in a study of cytomegalovirus exposure and HLA in healthy donors. Study overall: The 100 million to 120 million unique TCR beta sequences, from roughly 170 million T cells, were found by an earlier analysis.

Remarks on this clone: Its antigen is currently unknown.

The CDR3 sequence is 12 residues long. Germline CDR1 and CDR2: SGHDN and FVKESK. With 6 bases removed from V and 1 base from J, the gap between germline ends came to 7 bases. The primer mix had 60 Vbeta and 13 Jbeta primers. This table comes from immunoSEQ multiplex PCR, and its TCRdb copy is limited to in-frame clones, with some not included. Altogether some 160,000 clones are present, about 85% being singletons, with the ten largest covering about 6.3%. Study-level findings and limits: Another analysis was done later, and it associated roughly 15,000 TCR beta sequences with HLA alleles at 0.05 false discovery rate. In most subjects, TCR beta sequences reportedly gave accurate predictions of HLA-A and HLA-B alleles.

Each donor was nominally healthy when sampled (though unrecorded immune exposures were likely). The sample taken for sequencing was PBMCs. This chain joins TRBV14 and TRBJ2-7; D is unclear. The receptor was derived from a male donor in good health and CMV-seropositive. CDR3: CASSPSSYEQYF. CDR3 DNA: TGTGCCAGCAGTCCTAGTTCCTACGAGCAGTACTTC.